Following are 2 T cell receptor beta chains from one sample sequenced in a study of cytomegalovirus exposure and HLA in healthy donors. 13 Jbeta primers and 60 Vbeta primers were used for the PCR. The repertoire was sequenced with immunoSEQ multiplex PCR; TCRdb's copy has only in-frame clones and lacks some. The sample shows roughly 92,000 clones, 6.5% to 8% of them seen only once. The sequenced sample was PBMCs. All receptors derive from a man aged 45 to 65 in good health and CMV-seronegative.

This chain connects TRBV7-8 to TRBJ2-7, with 8 bases matching TRBD2. Germline V gives CDR1 SGHVS, CDR2 FQNEAQ. V lost 0 bases, J lost 0 bases, and 10 bases stayed unmatched. The CDR3 has 18 amino acids. The CDR3 DNA reads TGTGCCAGCAGCTTAGCGGGCGGTAGTAGCGGGGACTCCTACGAGCAGTACTTC. Amino acid sequence: CASSLAGGSSGDSYEQYF.

The chain uses TRBV28 and TRBJ2-5; the match to TRBD2 covers 9 bases. Germline CDR1 is MDHEN and CDR2 is SYDVKM. The CDR3 has 16 amino acids. V shed 3 bases, J shed 2 bases, and the junction held 7 bases outside the gene matches. The CDR3 sequence: CASSLRGGLTQETQYF. CDR3 coding DNA: TGTGCCAGCAGTTTGCGGGGGGGCTTAACACAAGAGACCCAGTACTTC.